This is a list of T cell receptor beta chains from one sample in a study of T cells after posttransplantation cyclophosphamide. Only in-frame clones appear in the TCRdb table, and some are missing; sequencing was by immunoSEQ multiplex PCR. The sample includes more than 20,000 clones, 89% seen only once; the top ten take under 9.5%. The sample here was PBMCs, taken after an allogeneic stem cell transplant with a calcineurin inhibitor and methotrexate. Source of these receptors: a female patient aged 50-59 years who received an allogeneic stem cell transplant from an unrelated donor, was CMV-positive, and had chronic GVHD only. Some T cells may be graft donor cells. The CDR3 runs from the conserved cysteine through the conserved F or W. A D gene is named only where the DNA matches it firmly. Only some rows state a clone size, as once, few, many or a class for expanded clones.

CDR3nt | CDR3aa | j_gene | v_gene | d_gene | abundance
TGTGCCACCAAGACGGCGGGAGGATACTACGAGCAGTACTTC | CATKTAGGYYEQYF | TRBJ2-7 | TRBV2 | TRBD2 | once
TGTGCCAGCAGCTTAATGGCAATCGCGAACACCGGGGAGCTGTTTTTT | CASSLMAIANTGELFF | TRBJ2-2 | TRBV7-3 | NA | NA
TGTGCCAGTTATGCCCTCGACAGCTACGAGCAGTACTTC | CASYALDSYEQYF | TRBJ2-7 | TRBV28 | NA | NA
TGTGCCAGCAGCGGGGACACCCAAGAGACCCAGTACTTC | CASSGDTQETQYF | TRBJ2-5 | TRBV9 | NA | NA
TGCACCAGCAGCCAAGAGAAGGGGGGAGGGCCCCTCAAGACCCAGTACTTC | CTSSQEKGGGPLKTQYF | TRBJ2-5 | TRBV1 | NA | NA
TGCGCCAGCAGCTTGGGCGGGCCCGAAAACATTCAGTACTTC | CASSLGGPENIQYF | TRBJ2-4 | TRBV5-1 | NA | NA
TGTGCCAGCAGTTACCAAGGTGGAGTGAATGAAAAACTGTTTTTT | CASSYQGGVNEKLFF | TRBJ1-4 | TRBV6-5 | NA | once
TGTGCCAGCAGACCGACCGACTTCTCCAATGAGCAGTTCTTC | CASRPTDFSNEQFF | TRBJ2-1 | TRBV28 | NA | NA
TGTGCCAGTGGCGGCAGGGGTACGGACTATGGCTACACCTTC | CASGGRGTDYGYTF | TRBJ1-2 | TRBV6-5 | NA | NA
TGTGCCAGCAGCAAAGACAGGGAGGGTTGTGCTACCTACGAGCAGTACTTC | CASSKDREGCATYEQYF | TRBJ2-7 | TRBV21-1 | NA | NA
TGTGCCAGCAGCCAAGAAAACCCGGGACAGCTTTTCACAGATACGCAGTATTTT | CASSQENPGQLFTDTQYF | TRBJ2-3 | TRBV14 | TRBD1 | once
TGTGCCAGCAGCTTGTCGACGGGACAGGGGTCCGCCACTGAAGCTTTCTTT | CASSLSTGQGSATEAFF | TRBJ1-1 | TRBV5-6 | TRBD1 | few